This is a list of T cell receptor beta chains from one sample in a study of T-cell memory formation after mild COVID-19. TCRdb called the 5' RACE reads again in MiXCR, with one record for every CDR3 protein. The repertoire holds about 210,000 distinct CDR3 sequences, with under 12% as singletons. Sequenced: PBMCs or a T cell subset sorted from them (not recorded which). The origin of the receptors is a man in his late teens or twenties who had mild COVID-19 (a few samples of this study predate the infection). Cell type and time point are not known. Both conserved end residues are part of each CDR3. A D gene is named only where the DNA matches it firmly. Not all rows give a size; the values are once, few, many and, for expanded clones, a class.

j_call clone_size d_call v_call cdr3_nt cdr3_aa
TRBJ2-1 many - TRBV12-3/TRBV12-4 TGTGCCAGCAGTCCTGACACGAGCTCCTACAATGAGCAGTTCTTC CASSPDTSSYNEQFF
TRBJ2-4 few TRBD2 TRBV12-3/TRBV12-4 TGTGCCAGCAGTTGGAGGGCAACTAGCGGGGGCCCCGCCCCGAAAAACATTCAGTACTTC CASSWRATSGGPAPKNIQYF
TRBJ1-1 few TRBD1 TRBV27 TGTGCCACCCTCCAGGTAGGGGGCAGGACTGAAGCTTTCTTT CATLQVGGRTEAFF
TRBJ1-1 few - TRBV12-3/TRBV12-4 TGTGCCAGCAGTTTAACCAGCCAGGGCTTCGGGGAAGCTTTCTTT CASSLTSQGFGEAFF
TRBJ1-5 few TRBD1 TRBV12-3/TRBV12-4 TGTGCCAGCAGTCCCACAGGGGCCGGCAATCAGCCCCAGCATTTT CASSPTGAGNQPQHF
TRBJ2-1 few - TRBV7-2 TGTGCCAGCAGCTTGGGACTCCAGAGCAATGAGCAGTTCTTC CASSLGLQSNEQFF
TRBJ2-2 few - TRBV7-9 TGTGCCAGCAGTTCGCGACTTGGACTTTCAGCGAACACCGGGGAGCTGTTTTTT CASSSRLGLSANTGELFF
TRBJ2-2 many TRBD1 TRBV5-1 TGCGCCAGCAGCCCGGGGACAGCCGACGGGGAGCTGTTTTTT CASSPGTADGELFF
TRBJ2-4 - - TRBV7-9 TGTGCCAGCAGCTCAACTATGGGCCACGGAGCGGGTATAAACATTCAGTACTTC CASSSTMGHGAGINIQYF
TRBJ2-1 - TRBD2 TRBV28 TGTGCCAGCCGGGGGACTAGTATTTATGAGCATTTCTTC CASRGTSIYEHFF
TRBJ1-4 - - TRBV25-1 TGTGCCAGCAGTGACTCTATTCATAATGAAAAACTGTTTTTT CASSDSIHNEKLFF
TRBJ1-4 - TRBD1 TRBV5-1 TGCGCCAGCGGGACCGGGACAGGGGGCTTACGAGAAAAACTGTTTTTT CASGTGTGGLREKLFF
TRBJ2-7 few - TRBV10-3 TGTGCCATCAGTGAAGGAAGCTCCTACGAGCAGTACTTC CAISEGSSYEQYF
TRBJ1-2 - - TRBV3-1 TGTGCCAGCAGCCAAGACCGGGGCCCACGGGGCTACACCTTC CASSQDRGPRGYTF
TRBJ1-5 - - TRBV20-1 TGCAGTGCTAGAGGTAGCATTAATCAGCCCCAGCATTTT CSARGSINQPQHF
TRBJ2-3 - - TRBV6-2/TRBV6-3 TGTGCCAGCAGAGCCATAGGTGGGGGAACGAACACAGATACGCAGTATTTT CASRAIGGGTNTDTQYF
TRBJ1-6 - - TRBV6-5 TGTGCCAGCAGTTACGGGGGAGAAAATTCACCCCTCCACTTT CASSYGGENSPLHF
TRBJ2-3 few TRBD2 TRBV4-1 TGCGCCAGCATCCAACCCCGGCTGCTCGCGGGGGGGCGTCGTATAGATACGCAGTATTTT CASIQPRLLAGGRRIDTQYF
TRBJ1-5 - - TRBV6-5 TGTGCCAGCAGTGTGGTCCTGGGCAATCAGCCCCAGCATTTT CASSVVLGNQPQHF
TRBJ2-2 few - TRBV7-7 TGTGCTAGCAGCCAAACGACAGGGAGGTACGGGGAGCTGTTTTTT CASSQTTGRYGELFF
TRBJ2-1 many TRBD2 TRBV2 TGTGCCAGCAGGGCTAGCGGGGGGTCGCAGTTCTTC CASRASGGSQFF
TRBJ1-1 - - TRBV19 TGTGCCAGTAGTATAGACCGGGACCAAGGTGAAGCTTTCTTT CASSIDRDQGEAFF
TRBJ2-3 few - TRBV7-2 TGTGCCAGCCAGTCGGGGCGGACTAGCACAGATACGCAGTATTTT CASQSGRTSTDTQYF
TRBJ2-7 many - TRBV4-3 TGCGCCAGCAGCCAATCTTCGAACCCCTACTACGAGCAGTACTTC CASSQSSNPYYEQYF
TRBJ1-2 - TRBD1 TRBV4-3 TGCGCCAGCAGCCAAACGGGACAGTACTCTTATGGCTACACCTTC CASSQTGQYSYGYTF
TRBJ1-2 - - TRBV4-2 TGTGCCAGCAGCCAAGAACAGGGTAGGGGAGACTATGGCTACACCTTC CASSQEQGRGDYGYTF
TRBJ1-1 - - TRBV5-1 TGCGCCAGCAGCTTGGCCAGTCGAGGCACTGAAGCTTTCTTT CASSLASRGTEAFF
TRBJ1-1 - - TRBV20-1 TGCAGTGCTAGACGTCGAGCGAACACTGAAGCTTTCTTT CSARRRANTEAFF
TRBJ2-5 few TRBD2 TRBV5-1 TGCGCCAGCAGCTCTGGGACTAGCGGGGGCCAAGAGACCCAGTACTTC CASSSGTSGGQETQYF